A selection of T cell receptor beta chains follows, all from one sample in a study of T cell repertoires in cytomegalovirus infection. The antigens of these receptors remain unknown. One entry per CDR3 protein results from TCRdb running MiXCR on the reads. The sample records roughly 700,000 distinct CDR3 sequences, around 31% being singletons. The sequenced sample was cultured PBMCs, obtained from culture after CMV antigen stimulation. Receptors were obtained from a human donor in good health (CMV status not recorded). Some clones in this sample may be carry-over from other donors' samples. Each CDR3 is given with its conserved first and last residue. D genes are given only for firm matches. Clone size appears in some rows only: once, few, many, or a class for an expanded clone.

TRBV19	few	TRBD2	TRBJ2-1	CASRRLAENNEQFF	TGTGCCAGTAGAAGACTAGCCGAAAACAATGAGCAGTTCTTC
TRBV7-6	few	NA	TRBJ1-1	CASSPGVGAQNTEAFF	TGTGCCAGCAGCCCGGGGGTGGGGGCCCAGAACACTGAAGCTTTCTTT
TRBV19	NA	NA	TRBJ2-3	CAASPGWAAGEDTQYF	TGTGCCGCAAGCCCCGGCTGGGCCGCAGGGGAAGATACGCAGTATTTT
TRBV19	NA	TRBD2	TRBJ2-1	CARERLAHNEQFF	TGTGCCAGGGAAAGACTAGCCCACAATGAGCAGTTCTTC
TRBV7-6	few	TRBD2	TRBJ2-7	CASSLPPSGNDDEQYF	TGTGCCAGCAGCTTACCCCCAAGCGGGAACGACGACGAGCAGTACTTC
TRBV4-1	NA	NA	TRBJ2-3	CASSQGISSSTDTQYF	TGCGCCAGCAGCCAAGGAATTAGCTCTAGCACAGATACGCAGTATTTT
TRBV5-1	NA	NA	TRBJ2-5	CASRMKRGQETQYF	TGCGCCAGCAGAATGAAACGAGGGCAAGAGACCCAGTACTTC
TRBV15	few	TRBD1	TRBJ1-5	CATSRNQGVYQPQHF	TGTGCCACCAGCAGGAACCAGGGGGTCTATCAGCCCCAGCATTTT
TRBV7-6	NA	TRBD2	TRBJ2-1	CASSPDGGTYNEQFF	TGTGCCAGCAGCCCCGACGGGGGGACCTACAATGAGCAGTTCTTC
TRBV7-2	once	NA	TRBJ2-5	CASSRGAEQETQYF	TGTGCCAGCAGCCGGGGTGCAGAACAAGAGACCCAGTACTTC
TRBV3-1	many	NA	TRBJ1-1	CASSQDRGGTEAFF	TGTGCCAGCAGCCAAGACAGGGGAGGCACTGAAGCTTTCTTT
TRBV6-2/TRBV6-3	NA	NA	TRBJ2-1	CASRETGRSSYNEQFF	TGTGCCAGCAGAGAAACGGGACGGAGCTCCTACAATGAGCAGTTCTTC
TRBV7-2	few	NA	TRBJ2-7	CASSLDRGGLSEQYF	TGTGCCAGCAGCTTAGATCGGGGAGGCCTCTCCGAGCAGTACTTC
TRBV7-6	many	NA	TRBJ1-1	CASAQGSKREAFF	TGTGCCAGCGCCCAGGGGTCGAAACGAGAAGCTTTCTTT
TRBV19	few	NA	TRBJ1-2	CASSIEGHLANYGYTF	TGTGCCAGTAGTATCGAGGGACACCTCGCTAACTATGGCTACACCTTC
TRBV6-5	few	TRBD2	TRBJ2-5	CASSGGTQETQYF	TGTGCCAGCAGCGGGGGGACCCAAGAGACCCAGTACTTC
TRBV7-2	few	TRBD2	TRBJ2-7	CASSFIAGGSTLDF	TGTGCCAGCAGCTTCATAGCGGGAGGTTCTACTTTGGACTTC
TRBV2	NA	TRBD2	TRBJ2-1	CASSEFVGGSNEQFF	TGTGCCAGCAGTGAATTCGTTGGCGGGAGCAATGAGCAGTTCTTC
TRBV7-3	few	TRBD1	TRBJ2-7	CASSRGPGQRSYEQYF	TGTGCCAGCAGCCGCGGGCCGGGACAGAGATCTTACGAGCAGTACTTC
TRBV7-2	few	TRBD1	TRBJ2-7	CASSFRDRGHEQYF	TGTGCCAGCAGCTTCCGGGACAGGGGCCACGAGCAGTACTTC
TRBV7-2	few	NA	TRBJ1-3	CASAHRTIYF	TGTGCCAGCGCACACCGCACCATATATTTT
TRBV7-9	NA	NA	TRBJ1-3	CASSFTLGRNTIYF	TGTGCCAGCAGCTTTACACTAGGACGAAACACCATATATTTT
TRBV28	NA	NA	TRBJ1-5	CASSLSVGGIKPQHF	TGTGCCAGCAGTTTATCGGTAGGGGGTATTAAGCCCCAGCATTTT
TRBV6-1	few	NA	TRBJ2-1	CASSEFSAAGYNEQFF	TGTGCCAGCAGTGAATTCTCAGCAGCGGGCTACAATGAGCAGTTCTTC
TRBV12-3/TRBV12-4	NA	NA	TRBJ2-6	CASRRDGGANVLTF	TGTGCCAGCAGGAGGGATGGTGGGGCCAACGTCCTGACTTTC
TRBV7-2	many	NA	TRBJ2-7	CASSLRVADYEQYF	TGTGCCAGCAGCTTACGGGTAGCGGACTACGAGCAGTACTTC
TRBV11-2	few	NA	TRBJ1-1	CASSPVRSTEAFF	TGTGCCAGCAGCCCCGTTCGTAGCACTGAAGCTTTCTTT
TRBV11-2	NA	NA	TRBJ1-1	CASSDQNEAFF	TGTGCCAGCAGCGACCAGAATGAAGCTTTCTTT
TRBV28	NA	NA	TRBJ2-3	CASTRRREGTDTQYF	TGTGCCAGCACCCGACGGAGGGAAGGCACAGATACGCAGTATTTT
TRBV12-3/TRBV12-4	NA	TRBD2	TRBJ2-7	CASSAGLAGYYEQYF	TGTGCCAGCAGTGCGGGACTAGCGGGATACTACGAGCAGTACTTC
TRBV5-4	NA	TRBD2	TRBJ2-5	CASSLGRGGGETQYF	TGTGCCAGCAGCTTGGGACGGGGGGGCGGTGAGACCCAGTACTTC
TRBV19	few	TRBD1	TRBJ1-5	CASSILTGGNQPQHF	TGTGCCAGTAGTATCCTTACAGGGGGCAATCAGCCCCAGCATTTT
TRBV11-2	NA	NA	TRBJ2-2	CASSSWTRTGELFF	TGTGCCAGCAGCTCATGGACTCGCACCGGGGAGCTGTTTTTT
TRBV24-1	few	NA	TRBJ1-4	CATAGTIGEKLFF	TGTGCCACCGCGGGGACCATTGGCGAAAAACTGTTTTTT
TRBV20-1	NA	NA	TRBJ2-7	CSARDIQNSYEQYF	TGCAGTGCTAGAGATATACAGAACTCCTACGAGCAGTACTTC
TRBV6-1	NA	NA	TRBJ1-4	CASSAYQIRGGTNEKLFF	TGTGCCAGCAGTGCGTACCAGATAAGGGGAGGCACTAATGAAAAACTGTTTTTT
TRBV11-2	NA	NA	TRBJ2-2	CASSQGLFTGELFF	TGTGCCAGCAGCCAGGGACTGTTCACCGGGGAGCTGTTTTTT
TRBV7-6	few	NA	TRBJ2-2	CASSSTGYSNTGELFF	TGTGCCAGCAGCTCCACAGGTTACTCAAACACCGGGGAGCTGTTTTTT
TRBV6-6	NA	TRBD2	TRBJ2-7	CASSPTLAGVDEQYF	TGTGCCAGCAGCCCAACACTAGCGGGGGTCGACGAGCAGTACTTC
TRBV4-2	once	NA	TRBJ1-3	CASSPQTVSGNTIYF	TGTGCCAGCAGCCCTCAAACGGTCTCTGGAAACACCATATATTTT
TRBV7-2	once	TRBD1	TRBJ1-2	CASSLVTGQGGGGYTF	TGTGCCAGCAGCTTAGTAACAGGACAGGGGGGGGGGGGCTACACCTTC
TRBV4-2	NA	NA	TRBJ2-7	CASSPGRGDEQYF	TGTGCCAGCAGCCCGGGCAGAGGGGACGAGCAGTACTTC
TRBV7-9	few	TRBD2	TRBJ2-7	CASSLTASGLASAEQYF	TGTGCCAGCAGCTTAACCGCTTCGGGACTAGCTTCGGCCGAGCAGTACTTC
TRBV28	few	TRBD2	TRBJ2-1	CASSVHSGGLYNEQFF	TGTGCCAGCAGTGTACATAGCGGGGGCCTCTACAATGAGCAGTTCTTC
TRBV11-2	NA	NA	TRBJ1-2	CASSSRGTPNGGVYGYTF	TGTGCCAGCAGCTCTCGTGGGACTCCGAATGGGGGGGTATATGGCTACACCTTC
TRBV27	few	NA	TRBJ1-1	CASSFPGPNTEAFF	TGTGCCAGCAGTTTCCCGGGACCTAACACTGAAGCTTTCTTT
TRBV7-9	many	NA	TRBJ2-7	CASSWSSGAREQYF	TGTGCCAGCAGCTGGAGTAGCGGAGCGAGGGAGCAGTACTTC
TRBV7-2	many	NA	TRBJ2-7	CASSWRATYEQYF	TGTGCCAGCAGCTGGCGGGCCACCTACGAGCAGTACTTC
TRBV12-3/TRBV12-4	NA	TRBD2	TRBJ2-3	CASSFSLAGGDTQYF	TGTGCCAGCAGTTTTAGCCTAGCGGGGGGAGATACGCAGTATTTT
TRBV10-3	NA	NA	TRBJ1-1	CATRLGNTEAFF	TGTGCCACCAGGTTGGGGAACACTGAAGCTTTCTTT
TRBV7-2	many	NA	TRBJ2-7	CASSHRDSFYEQYF	TGTGCCAGCAGCCACCGGGACTCGTTCTACGAGCAGTACTTC
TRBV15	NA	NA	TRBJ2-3	CATSPPAGRSTDTQYF	TGTGCCACGAGCCCCCCTGCAGGGCGGAGCACAGATACGCAGTATTTT